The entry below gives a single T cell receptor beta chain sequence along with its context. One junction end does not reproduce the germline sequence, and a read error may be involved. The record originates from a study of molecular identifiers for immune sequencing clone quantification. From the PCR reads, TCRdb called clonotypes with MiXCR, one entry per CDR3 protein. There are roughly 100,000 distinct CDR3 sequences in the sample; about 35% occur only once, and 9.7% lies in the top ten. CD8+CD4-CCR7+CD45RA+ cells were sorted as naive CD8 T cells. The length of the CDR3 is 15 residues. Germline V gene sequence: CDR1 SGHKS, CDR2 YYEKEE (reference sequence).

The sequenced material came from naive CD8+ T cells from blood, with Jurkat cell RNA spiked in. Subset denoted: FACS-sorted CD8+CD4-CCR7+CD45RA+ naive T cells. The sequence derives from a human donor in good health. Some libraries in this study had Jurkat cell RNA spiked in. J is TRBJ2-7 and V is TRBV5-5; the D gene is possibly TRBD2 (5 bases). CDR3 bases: TGTGCCAGCTGCTTGGTCGTGGGGAGTGCCTACGAGCAGTACTTC. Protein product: CASCLVVGSAYEQYF. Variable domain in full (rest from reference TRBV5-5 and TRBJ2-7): DAGVTQSPTHLIKTRGQQVTLRCSPISGHKSVSWYQQVLGQGPQFIFQYYEKEERGRGNFPDRFSARQFPNYSSELNVNALLLGDSALYLCASCLVVGSAYEQYFGPGTRLTVT.